Each of the 6 T cell receptor beta chains below was sequenced from the same sample in a study of untreated major depressive disorder. Assay: immunoSEQ multiplex PCR; the TCRdb copy retains only in-frame clones and omits some. Here the sample spans tens of thousands of clones, approximately 95% being singletons. Sequencing used CD4+ T cells from PBMCs. These receptor sequences come from a young man in good health.

V is TRBV29-1 and J is TRBJ1-2; D uncertain. V lost 0 bases to trimming and J lost 2 bases, with 7 bases between them. This CDR3 spans 13 amino acids. Germline V gene data show CDR1 as SQVTM and CDR2 as ANQGSEA. The CDR3 loop reads CSVEDANNYGYTF. CDR3 nucleotides: TGCAGCGTTGAAGACGCAAACAACTATGGCTACACCTTC.

The genes are TRBV29-1 and TRBJ2-5; D not resolved. Germline CDR1 SQVTM, CDR2 ANQGSEA. The CDR3 sequence is 13 residues long. Trimming cost V 1 base and J 2 bases, with 8 bases left between them. CDR3 sequence reads: CSVEVGRQETQYF. DNA of the CDR3: TGCAGCGTTGAAGTGGGCCGACAAGAGACCCAGTACTTC. Filled out from reference TRBV29-1 and TRBJ2-5, the complete variable domain reads SAVISQKPSRDICQRGTSLTIQCQVDSQVTMMFWYRQQPGQSLTLIATANQGSEATYESGFVIDKFPISRPNLTFSTLTVSNMSPEDSSIYLCSVEVGRQETQYFGPGTRLLVL.

V and J are TRBV7-2 and TRBJ2-7; no firm D call. Germline CDR1 is SGHTA and CDR2 is FQGNSA. V gave up 6 bases and J gave up 4 bases, with 13 bases separating them. The CDR3 is made up of 13 amino acids. CDR3 DNA sequence: TGTGCCAGCAGTAGATGGGGTGGTTACGAGCAGTACTTC. It specifies CASSRWGGYEQYF.

The chain is built from TRBV5-6 and TRBJ1-1; D may be TRBD1 (6 bases). Germline V gives CDR1 SGHDT, CDR2 YYEEEE. CDR3 length: 17 amino acids. V was clipped by 2 bases and J by 0 bases, with 17 bases between them. The CDR3 spells CASSLRTVKAMNTEAFF. The CDR3, as DNA: TGTGCCAGCAGCTTACGGACAGTTAAAGCTATGAACACTGAAGCTTTCTTT.

The V call is TRBV5-4, the J call TRBJ2-2; 12 nucleotides line up with TRBD2. CDR1 and CDR2 (germline): SGHNT, YYREEE (reference sequence). Trimming cost V 4 bases and J 7 bases; bases outside gene matches: 11. The CDR3 runs to 17 residues. The CDR3 sequence is CASSHETSGRRNGELFF. CDR3 nucleotide sequence: TGTGCCAGCAGCCATGAGACTAGCGGGAGACGGAACGGGGAGCTGTTTTTT. The whole variable domain, remainder taken from reference TRBV5-4 and TRBJ2-2, is ETGVTQSPTHLIKTRGQQVTLRCSSQSGHNTVSWYQQALGQGPQFIFQYYREEENGRGNFPPRFSGLQFPNYSSELNVNALELDDSALYLCASSHETSGRRNGELFFGEGSRLTVL.

This chain uses TRBV7-3 with TRBJ2-3; D is uncertain. Per germline, CDR1 SGHTA and CDR2 FQGTGA. V was shortened by 6 bases and J by 3 bases, with 10 bases between the two germline ends. This CDR3 region has 13 residues. The CDR3 DNA sequence: TGTGCCAGCAGTCGTATCCGTACAGATACGCAGTATTTT. Translated, it gives CASSRIRTDTQYF.